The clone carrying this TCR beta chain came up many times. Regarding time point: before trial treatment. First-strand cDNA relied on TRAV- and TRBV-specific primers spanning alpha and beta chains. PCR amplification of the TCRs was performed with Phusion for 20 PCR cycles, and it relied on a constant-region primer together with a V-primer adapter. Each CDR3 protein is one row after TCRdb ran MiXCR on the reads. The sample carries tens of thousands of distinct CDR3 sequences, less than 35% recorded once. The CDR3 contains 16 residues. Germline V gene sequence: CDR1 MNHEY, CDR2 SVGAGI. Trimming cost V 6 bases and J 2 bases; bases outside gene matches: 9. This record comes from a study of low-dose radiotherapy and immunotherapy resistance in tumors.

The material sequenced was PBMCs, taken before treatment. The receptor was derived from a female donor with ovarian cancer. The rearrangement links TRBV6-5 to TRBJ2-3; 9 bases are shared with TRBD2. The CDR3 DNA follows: TGTGCCAGCAGGCCGGGAGGGGGACTAGCCACAGATACGCAGTATTTT. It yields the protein CASRPGGGLATDTQYF.